These 29 T cell receptor beta chains were all obtained from the same sample, sequenced in a study of T-cell reconstitution after alpha-beta-depleted transplantation in children (dated by TCRdb to the mid-2010s). The meaning of the sample's treatment or condition label: allogeneic hematopoietic cell transplantation with graft depleted of TCRalphabeta T cells and CD19 B cells. Libraries were constructed by PCR. For sequencing, an Illumina HiSeq 2500 was employed. TCR library preparation used molecular barcoding, with unique molecular identifiers applied to normalize quantification of the TCRbeta repertoire. Using fastp at Q25 and MiXCR, TCRdb reprocessed the public reads and kept productive beta chains. Rows with one shared CDR3 protein collapse into an entry with the most common genes and DNA. The sample has 700,000 to 850,000 distinct CDR3 sequences on record, 15% to 20% of them singletons. Just under 5% of the sample lies in the top ten.

This sample comprised PBMCs, mostly from graft donor cells, obtained 360 days after TCRalphabeta/CD19-depleted stem cell transplant. The source of these receptors is a male patient younger than 18 who had a stem cell transplant for acute lymphoblastic leukemia, so the T cells may come from the graft donor.

V is TRBV7-2 and J is TRBJ2-2; no firm D call. The germline gives CDR1 SGHTA, CDR2 FQGNSA. Trimming removed 3 bases from V and 0 bases from J, with 5 bases in between. The CDR3 is made up of 14 amino acids. CDR3 sequence: CASSFVANTGELFF. The CDR3 DNA sequence: TGTGCCAGCAGCTTTGTGGCGAACACCGGGGAGCTGTTTTTT.

The rearrangement joins TRBV10-3 to TRBJ2-1; TRBD2 matches at 8 bases. The germline V gene has CDR1 ENHRY and CDR2 SYGVKD. This CDR3 is 16 amino acids long. V shed 5 bases and J 4 bases; nucleotides not matched to a gene: 10. The CDR3 protein is CAISPGLVAGYNEQFF. CDR3 DNA sequence: TGTGCCATCAGTCCCGGTTTAGTAGCGGGATACAATGAGCAGTTCTTC.

As concerns this clonotype: In this CDR3 the conserved last residue, phenylalanine or tryptophan, is missing, so a read error is likely. This chain uses TRBV20-1 with TRBJ2-3; D may be TRBD2 (6 bases). V was pared by 6 bases and J by 3 bases, with 16 bases between. There are 14 residues in the CDR3. Germline-derived CDR1 and CDR2 are DFQATT and SNEGSKA (reference sequence). The CDR3 reads CSASRTIPTDTQYS. In nucleotides, the CDR3 is TGCAGTGCGAGTCGGACTATACCAACAGATACGCAGTATTCT.

This clonotype occurred many times. This rearrangement joins TRBV20-1 to TRBJ2-7, with D possibly TRBD2 on 6 matching bases. CDR1 is DFQATT and CDR2 is SNEGSKA in the germline V gene (reference sequence). Between the trimmed V and J ends, which lost 5 bases and 0 bases, there was a span of 17 bases. The length of the CDR3 is 15 residues. CDR3 sequence reads: CSADNRDSASYEQYF. The CDR3 DNA reads as TGCAGTGCTGACAACCGGGACTCAGCCTCCTACGAGCAGTACTTC.

This rearrangement joins TRBV19 to TRBJ2-1; 13 nucleotides align to TRBD2. CDR1 LNHDA and CDR2 SQIVND come from the germline V gene (reference sequence). The CDR3 is 20 amino acids. The trim removed 5 bases at V and 0 bases at J, leaving 13 bases unmatched. The CDR3 DNA is TGTGCCAGTAGTCCCTCACGGAGGACTAGCGGGAGTCGCTCCTACAATGAGCAGTTCTTC. This sequence encodes CASSPSRRTSGSRSYNEQFF. Using reference TRBV19 and TRBJ2-1 for the parts outside the CDR3, the full variable domain is DGGITQSPKYLFRKEGQNVTLSCEQNLNHDAMYWYRQDPGQGLRLIYYSQIVNDFQKGDIAEGYSVSREKKESFPLTVTSAQKNPTAFYLCASSPSRRTSGSRSYNEQFFGPGTRLTVL.

This clonotype has only a few counts. V usage is TRBV29-1 and J usage is TRBJ2-5, with D unclear. CDR1 SQVTM and CDR2 ANQGSEA come from the germline V gene. The V end lost 0 bases, the J end lost 4 bases, and 6 bases lay between the germline ends. The CDR3 contains 12 residues. This CDR3 is CSVEDRGETQYF. Here the CDR3 DNA reads TGCAGCGTTGAAGATCGCGGAGAGACCCAGTACTTC.

In its sample, this clonotype was seen a few times. J is TRBJ2-7 and V is TRBV20-1; perhaps TRBD2 as D (5 bases). The CDR3 spans 14 residues. Trimming took off 1 base at V and 2 bases at J, with 12 bases between the two ends. Germline-derived CDR1 and CDR2 are DFQATT and SNEGSKA (reference sequence). The CDR3 reads CSARGWTSTYEQYF. The CDR3 DNA sequence: TGCAGTGCTAGAGGTTGGACTTCAACCTACGAGCAGTACTTC.

In its sample, this clonotype was seen a few times. The rearrangement joins TRBV5-1 to TRBJ2-7; the D gene is possibly TRBD1 (6 bases). Deletions cut 3 bases from V and 5 bases from J, with 18 bases between. This CDR3 spans 15 amino acids. CDR1 and CDR2 (germline): SGHRS, YFSETQ. The CDR3 protein is CASSSQGRGIDEQYF. CDR3 coding DNA: TGCGCCAGCAGCTCACAGGGAAGGGGAATCGACGAGCAGTACTTC.

The sample holds a few counts of this clonotype. This chain joins TRBV20-1 and TRBJ2-5; 8 bases fit TRBD2. CDR1 is DFQATT, CDR2 SNEGSKA, per germline (reference sequence). This CDR3 has 15 amino acids. V lost 6 bases and J lost 4; bases outside the gene matches: 13. Here the CDR3 reads CSAPTRGGNPETQYF. The CDR3, as DNA: TGCAGTGCGCCCACCCGGGGGGGGAATCCAGAGACCCAGTACTTC.

This clonotype was seen just once. This chain uses TRBV4-1 with TRBJ2-1; possibly TRBD1 for D (6 bases). The germline V and J ends were trimmed by 7 bases and 4 bases, with 23 bases remaining between them. Germline CDR1 and CDR2: MGHRA and YSYEKL. CDR3 length equals 17 residues. CDR3 protein: CASKHTTPRQAYNEQFF. CDR3 bases: TGCGCCAGCAAACACACCACGCCGAGACAGGCTTACAATGAGCAGTTCTTC.

In its sample, this clonotype was seen a few times. The gene calls are TRBV24-1 and TRBJ2-7; TRBD1 aligns across 8 bases. The J segment lost 6 bases and the V segment lost 1 base, leaving 1 base of the junction unmatched. Per the germline V gene, CDR1 is KGHDR and CDR2 is SFDVKD. This CDR3 has 13 residues. In DNA, the CDR3 is TGTGCCACCAGTGATTTCACAGGGGGCGAGCAGTACTTC. It translates to CATSDFTGGEQYF.

The gene calls are TRBV12-5 and TRBJ2-5, with 9 bases that match TRBD2. The CDR3 loop spans 16 amino acids. Germline V lookup: CDR1 LGHNT, CDR2 FRNRAP. The V and J ends lost 5 bases and 5 bases, in that order; junction bases with no gene match: 12. Here the CDR3 DNA reads TGTGCTAGTGGTCCCCCCTTTATTAGCGGGAGTGAGACCCAGTACTTC. This sequence encodes CASGPPFISGSETQYF.

This clonotype appeared a few times. This rearrangement joins TRBV29-1 to TRBJ2-3; D not certain. V shed 4 bases and J shed 1 base, with 12 bases lying between them. This CDR3 is 14 amino acids long. CDR1 is SQVTM, CDR2 ANQGSEA, per germline. DNA for the CDR3: TGCAGCGTTGGTCGCCAGCCGCGCACAGATACGCAGTATTTT. It codes for CSVGRQPRTDTQYF.

This clonotype was seen a few times. This chain links TRBV7-8 with TRBJ1-4; D remains unclear. Germline CDR1 and CDR2: SGHVS and FQNEAQ. The CDR3 is 17 residues long. The V and J ends lost 1 base and 0 bases respectively, with 12 bases between them. The CDR3 region is CASSLEGVGATNEKLFF. DNA of the CDR3: TGTGCCAGCAGCTTAGAAGGAGTTGGTGCAACTAATGAAAAACTGTTTTTT. Full variable domain (missing parts from reference TRBV7-8 and TRBJ1-4): GAGVSQSPRYKVAKRGQDVALRCDPISGHVSLFWYQQALGQGPEFLTYFQNEAQLDKSGLPSDRFFAERPEGSVSTLKIQRTQQEDSAVYLCASSLEGVGATNEKLFFGSGTQLSVL.

Comment on this clonotype: At one end the junction does not follow the germline gene, possibly because of a read error. The chain couples TRBV5-1 to TRBJ2-1, with TRBD2 as a possible D gene (5 bases). The CDR3 length is 9 residues. In germline, CDR1 is SGHRS, CDR2 YFSETQ. CDR3 nucleotide sequence: TGCGCCAGCAGCTGCGGGCTGCTCTTC. This codes for CASSCGLLF. Together with reference TRBV5-1 and TRBJ2-1, the CDR3 gives the full variable domain: KAGVTQTPRYLIKTRGQQVTLSCSPISGHRSVSWYQQTPGQGLQFLFEYFSETQRNKGNFPGRFSGRQFSNSRSEMNVSTLELGDSALYLCASSCGLLFGPGTRLTVL.

In DNA, the CDR3 is TGTGCCAGCAGCCGCGGAGGGCCCGTGCAGTTCTTC. Translated, it gives CASSRGGPVQFF. The V gene is TRBV3-1, the J gene TRBJ2-1; possibly TRBD2 for D (6 bases). The CDR3 has 12 amino acids. Between the trimmed V and J ends, which lost 4 bases and 12 bases, there was a span of 13 bases. Per germline, CDR1 LGHDT and CDR2 YNNKEL (reference sequence).

The chain combines TRBV5-1 with TRBJ2-3, with 10 bases fitting TRBD2. The germline V gene has CDR1 SGHRS and CDR2 YFSETQ. This CDR3 is built from 18 residues. With V trimmed by 5 bases and J by 0 bases, 12 bases remained unmatched. In DNA form, the CDR3 reads TGCGCCAGCAGTCCTTGGAATCTAGCGGGGGCTAGCACAGATACGCAGTATTTT. Amino acid sequence: CASSPWNLAGASTDTQYF.

The chain carries TRBV12-3 or TRBV12-4 and TRBJ1-6; 8 nucleotides match TRBD1. After removal of 4 bases from V and 0 bases from J, the junction contained 8 bases not matched to a gene. This CDR3 region has 18 residues. The CDR3 DNA reads as TGTGCCAGCAGTTCCGGGACAGGCCGCCGCTCCTATAATTCACCCCTCCACTTT. It yields the protein CASSSGTGRRSYNSPLHF.

Only a few counts were recorded for this clonotype. One end of the junction fails to match germline, which may point to a read error. The gene calls are TRBV19 and TRBJ2-7, with no clear D. Germline lookup yields CDR1 LNHDA and CDR2 SQIVND (reference sequence). The CDR3 contains 13 residues. CDR3 in amino acids: CASSIGGTLGISF. The CDR3 coding sequence is TGTGCCAGTAGTATAGGAGGCACGCTGGGAATTTCCTTC.

In its sample, this clonotype was seen many times. This chain uses TRBV15 with TRBJ1-1; tentatively, D is TRBD1 (5 bases). The V end lost 0 bases, the J end lost 1 base, and 12 bases lay between the germline ends. The CDR3 is 16 residues long. The germline V gene encodes CDR1 LNHNV and CDR2 YYDKDF (reference sequence). The CDR3 spells CATSRDVSGWNTEAFF. CDR3 DNA sequence: TGTGCCACCAGCAGAGATGTTTCAGGGTGGAACACTGAAGCTTTCTTT.

This clonotype has a handful of counts. This chain uses TRBV7-2 with TRBJ1-4; D remains unclear. This CDR3 is built from 15 residues. V was cut by 3 bases and J by 4 bases, with 12 bases left in between. Germline V gives CDR1 SGHTA, CDR2 FQGNSA. The CDR3: CASSFSGWGNEKLFF. The CDR3 nucleotides read TGTGCCAGCAGCTTCTCGGGGTGGGGTAATGAAAAACTGTTTTTT.

This clonotype occurred a few times. The chain has TRBV11-1 and TRBJ2-7, with no clear D. V lost 5 bases to trimming and J lost 1 base, with 9 bases between them. The CDR3 length is 13 residues. CDR1 is SGHAT, CDR2 FQDESV, per germline (reference sequence). The CDR3 loop is CASSTSPSYEQYF. The CDR3 DNA sequence: TGTGCCAGCAGCACCTCCCCGTCCTACGAGCAGTACTTC.

The chain recombines TRBV5-1 with TRBJ2-7; 11 bases are shared with TRBD2. Per germline, CDR1 SGHRS and CDR2 YFSETQ. Trimming took 0 bases from V and 3 from J; bases not matched to a gene: 8. The CDR3 runs 17 residues. The CDR3 sequence is CASSLGGAGLAVYEQYF. The CDR3 DNA reads as TGCGCCAGCAGCTTGGGAGGTGCGGGACTAGCGGTCTACGAGCAGTACTTC.

This sequence joins TRBV4-1 and TRBJ1-2; D not certain. Trimming cost V 1 base and J 7 bases, with 13 bases left between them. Germline CDR1 is MGHRA and CDR2 is YSYEKL. The CDR3 loop spans 14 amino acids. CDR3 nucleotide sequence: TGCGCCAGCAGCCAAGGCGGGCTCCCGGGTGGCTACACCTTC. Encoded protein: CASSQGGLPGGYTF.

For the CDR3, the DNA is TGTGCCAGCAGCTTCCGACATTTCGCAGCTGGGGCCAACGTCCTGACTTTC. As protein: CASSFRHFAAGANVLTF. The chain links TRBV6-2 or TRBV6-3 to TRBJ2-6; D is unclear. The V gene lost 6 bases and the J gene lost 2 bases, with 17 bases spanning the gap. Germline V gives CDR1 MNHEY, CDR2 SVGEGT. The CDR3 runs to 17 residues.

This clonotype was found a few times. The chain joins TRBV20-1 to TRBJ2-7; 7 bases align to TRBD1. V lost 6 bases to trimming and J lost 2 bases; unmatched junction nucleotides: 13. Germline CDR1 reads DFQATT; CDR2 reads SNEGSKA (reference sequence). The CDR3 runs 15 residues. CDR3 loop: CSAYLGGLGPYEQYF. The DNA for the CDR3 is TGCAGTGCCTACCTAGGGGGCCTAGGTCCCTACGAGCAGTACTTC.

The rearrangement joins TRBV7-3 to TRBJ2-4, with D perhaps matching TRBD2 (6 bases). With 5 bases removed from V and 6 bases from J, the gap between germline ends came to 11 bases. This CDR3 has 13 amino acids. Germline V gene sequence: CDR1 SGHTA, CDR2 FQGTGA. The CDR3 protein is CASSTDGGNIQYF. The DNA of the CDR3 is TGTGCCAGCAGCACGGACGGGGGAAACATTCAGTACTTC. The full variable domain, completed using reference TRBV7-3 and TRBJ2-4, is GAGVSQTPSNKVTEKGKYVELRCDPISGHTALYWYRQSLGQGPEFLIYFQGTGAADDSGLPNDRFFAVRPEGSVSTLKIQRTERGDSAVYLCASSTDGGNIQYFGAGTRLSVL.

This clonotype has a handful of counts. This rearrangement joins TRBV7-3 to TRBJ1-6; D possibly corresponds to TRBD1 (5 bases). The V gene's germline CDR1 is SGHTA and CDR2 FQGTGA. The V gene lost 2 bases and the J gene lost 8 bases, with 13 bases spanning the gap. The CDR3 runs to 15 residues. In DNA form, the CDR3 reads TGTGCCAGCAGCTTAGATAGCAGGGCGGATTCACCCCTCCACTTT. It encodes CASSLDSRADSPLHF.

This clonotype was seen ten or more times. The chain combines TRBV10-3 with TRBJ2-1; 7 positions agree with TRBD1. CDR1 ENHRY and CDR2 SYGVKD come from the germline V gene. This CDR3 is 18 amino acids long. V dropped 0 bases and J dropped 0; count of bases not matched to a gene: 8. This CDR3 is CAISESGSDRASYNEQFF. The CDR3 nucleotides are TGTGCCATCAGTGAGTCGGGGTCAGACAGGGCCTCCTACAATGAGCAGTTCTTC.